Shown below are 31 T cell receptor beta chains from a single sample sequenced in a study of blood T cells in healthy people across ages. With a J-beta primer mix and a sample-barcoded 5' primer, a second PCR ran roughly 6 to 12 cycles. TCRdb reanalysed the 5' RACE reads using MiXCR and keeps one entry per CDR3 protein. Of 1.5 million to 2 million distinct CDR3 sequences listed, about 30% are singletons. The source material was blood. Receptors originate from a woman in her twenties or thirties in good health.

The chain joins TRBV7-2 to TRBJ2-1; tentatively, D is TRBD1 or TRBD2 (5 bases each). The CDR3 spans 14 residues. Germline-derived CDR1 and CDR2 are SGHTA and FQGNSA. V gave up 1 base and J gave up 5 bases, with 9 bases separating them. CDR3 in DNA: TGTGCCAGCAGCTTAGAGATGGGGGACAATGAGCAGTTCTTC. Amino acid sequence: CASSLEMGDNEQFF. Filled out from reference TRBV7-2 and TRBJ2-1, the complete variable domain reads GAGVSQSPSNKVTEKGKDVELRCDPISGHTALYWYRQSLGQGLEFLIYFQGNSAPDKSGLPSDRFSAERTGGSVSTLTIQRTQQEDSAVYLCASSLEMGDNEQFFGPGTRLTVL.

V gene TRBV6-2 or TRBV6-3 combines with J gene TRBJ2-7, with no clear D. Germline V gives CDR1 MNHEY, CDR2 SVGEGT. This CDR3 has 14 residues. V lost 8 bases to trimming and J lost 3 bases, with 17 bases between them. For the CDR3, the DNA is TGTGCCAGCCGATATCAGGCAGGAAACTACGAGCAGTACTTC. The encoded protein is CASRYQAGNYEQYF.

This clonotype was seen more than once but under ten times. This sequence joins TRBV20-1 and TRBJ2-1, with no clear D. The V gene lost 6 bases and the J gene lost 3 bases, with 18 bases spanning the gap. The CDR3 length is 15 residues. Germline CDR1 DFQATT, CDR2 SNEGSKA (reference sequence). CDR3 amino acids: CSAQNPLDHYNEQFF. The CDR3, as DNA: TGCAGTGCCCAAAACCCACTGGACCACTACAATGAGCAGTTCTTC.

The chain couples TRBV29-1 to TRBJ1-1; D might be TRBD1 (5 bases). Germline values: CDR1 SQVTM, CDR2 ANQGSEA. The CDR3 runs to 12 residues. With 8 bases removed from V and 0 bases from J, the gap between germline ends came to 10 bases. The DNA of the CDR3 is TGCAGCTCAGAGACAGTGAACACTGAAGCTTTCTTT. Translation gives CSSETVNTEAFF.

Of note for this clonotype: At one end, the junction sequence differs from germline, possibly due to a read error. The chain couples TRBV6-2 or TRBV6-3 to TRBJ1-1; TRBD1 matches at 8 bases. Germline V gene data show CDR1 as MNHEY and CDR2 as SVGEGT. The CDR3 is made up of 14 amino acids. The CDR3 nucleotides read TGTGCCAGCACCTCTGACAGGGGAAAGGCTGAAACTTTCTTT. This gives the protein CASTSDRGKAETFF.

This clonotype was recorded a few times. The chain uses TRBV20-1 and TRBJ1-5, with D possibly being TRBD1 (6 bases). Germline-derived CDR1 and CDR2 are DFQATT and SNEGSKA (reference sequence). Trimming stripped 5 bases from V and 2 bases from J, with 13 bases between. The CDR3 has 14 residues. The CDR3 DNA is TGCAGTGCTTGGGGCCGACAGGGCAATCAGCCCCAGCATTTT. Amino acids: CSAWGRQGNQPQHF.

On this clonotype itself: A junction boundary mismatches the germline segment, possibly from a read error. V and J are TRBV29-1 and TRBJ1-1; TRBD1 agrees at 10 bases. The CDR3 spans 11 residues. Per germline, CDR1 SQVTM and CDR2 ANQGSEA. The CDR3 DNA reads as TGCAACGTTGGGACAGGGGTTGAAGCTTTCTTT. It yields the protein CNVGTGVEAFF.

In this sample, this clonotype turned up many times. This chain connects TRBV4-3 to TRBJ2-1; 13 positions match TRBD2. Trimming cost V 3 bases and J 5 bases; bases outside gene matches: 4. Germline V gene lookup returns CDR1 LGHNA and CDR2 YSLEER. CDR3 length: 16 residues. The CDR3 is CASSQGTSGIDNEQFF. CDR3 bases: TGCGCCAGCAGCCAGGGGACTAGCGGGATTGACAATGAGCAGTTCTTC.

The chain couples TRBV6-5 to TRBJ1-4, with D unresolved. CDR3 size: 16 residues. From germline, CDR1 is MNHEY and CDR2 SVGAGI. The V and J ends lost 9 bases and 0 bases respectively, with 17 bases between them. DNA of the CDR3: TGTGCCAGTTACGAGTGGGAGCTTGCAACTAATGAAAAACTGTTTTTT. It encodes CASYEWELATNEKLFF.

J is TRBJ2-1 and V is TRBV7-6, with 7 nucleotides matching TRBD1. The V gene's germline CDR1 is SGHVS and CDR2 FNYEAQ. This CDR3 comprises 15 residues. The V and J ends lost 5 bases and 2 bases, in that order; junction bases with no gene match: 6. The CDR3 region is CASSPTDRAYNEQFF. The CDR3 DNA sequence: TGTGCCAGCAGCCCCACCGACAGGGCCTACAATGAGCAGTTCTTC.

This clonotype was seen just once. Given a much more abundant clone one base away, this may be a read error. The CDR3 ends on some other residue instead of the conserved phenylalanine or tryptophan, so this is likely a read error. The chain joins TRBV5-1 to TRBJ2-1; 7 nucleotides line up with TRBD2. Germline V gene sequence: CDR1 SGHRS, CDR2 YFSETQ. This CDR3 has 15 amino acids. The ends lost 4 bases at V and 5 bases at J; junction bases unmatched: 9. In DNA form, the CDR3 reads TGCGCCAGCAGCCCATGGGGGGGGGTCAACAATGAGCAGTTCCTC. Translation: CASSPWGGVNNEQFL.

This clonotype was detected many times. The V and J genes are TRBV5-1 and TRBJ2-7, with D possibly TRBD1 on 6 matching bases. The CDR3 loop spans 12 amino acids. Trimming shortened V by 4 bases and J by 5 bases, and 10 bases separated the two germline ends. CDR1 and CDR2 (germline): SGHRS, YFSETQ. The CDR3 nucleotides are TGCGCCAGCAGCCTACAGGGTGACGAGCAGTACTTC. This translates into CASSLQGDEQYF.

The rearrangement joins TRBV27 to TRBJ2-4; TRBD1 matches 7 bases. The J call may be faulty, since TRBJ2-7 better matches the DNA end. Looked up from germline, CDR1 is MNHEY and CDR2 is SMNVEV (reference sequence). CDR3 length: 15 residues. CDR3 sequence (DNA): TGTGCCAGCAGTTTATCAGGGACAGATTACTACGAGCAGTACTTC. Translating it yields CASSLSGTDYYEQYF.

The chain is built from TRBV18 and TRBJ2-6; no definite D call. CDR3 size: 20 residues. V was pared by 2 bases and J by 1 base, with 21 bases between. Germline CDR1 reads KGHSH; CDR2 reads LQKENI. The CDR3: CASSPIRTQAPSSGANVLTF. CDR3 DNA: TGTGCCAGCTCACCAATCAGAACCCAAGCCCCCTCATCTGGGGCCAACGTCCTGACTTTC.

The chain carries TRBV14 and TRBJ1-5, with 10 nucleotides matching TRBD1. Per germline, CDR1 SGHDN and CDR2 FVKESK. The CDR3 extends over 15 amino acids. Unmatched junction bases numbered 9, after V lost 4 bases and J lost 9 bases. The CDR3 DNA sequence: TGTGCCAGCAGCCCCGGACAGGGGGTGAGTCCGCCCCAGCATTTT. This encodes CASSPGQGVSPPQHF.

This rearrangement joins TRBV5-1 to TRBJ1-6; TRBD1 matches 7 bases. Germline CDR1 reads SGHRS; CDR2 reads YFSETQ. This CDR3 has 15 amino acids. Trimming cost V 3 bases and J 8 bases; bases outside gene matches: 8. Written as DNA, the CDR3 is TGCGCCAGCAGCTATTCGACAGGGCTGGATTCACCCCTCCACTTT. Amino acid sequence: CASSYSTGLDSPLHF.

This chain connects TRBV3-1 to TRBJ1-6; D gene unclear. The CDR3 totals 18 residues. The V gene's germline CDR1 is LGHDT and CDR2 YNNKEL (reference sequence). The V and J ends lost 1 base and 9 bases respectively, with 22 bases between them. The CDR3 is CASSQGAFLGRKGSPLHF. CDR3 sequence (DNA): TGTGCCAGCAGCCAAGGCGCGTTTCTCGGGAGAAAGGGTTCACCCCTCCACTTT.

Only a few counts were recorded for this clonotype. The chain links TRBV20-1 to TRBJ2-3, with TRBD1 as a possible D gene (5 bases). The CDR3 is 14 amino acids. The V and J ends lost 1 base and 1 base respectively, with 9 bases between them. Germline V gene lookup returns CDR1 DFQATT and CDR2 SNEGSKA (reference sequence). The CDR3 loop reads CSARGGFGTDTQYF. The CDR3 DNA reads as TGCAGTGCTAGAGGGGGCTTTGGCACAGATACGCAGTATTTT.

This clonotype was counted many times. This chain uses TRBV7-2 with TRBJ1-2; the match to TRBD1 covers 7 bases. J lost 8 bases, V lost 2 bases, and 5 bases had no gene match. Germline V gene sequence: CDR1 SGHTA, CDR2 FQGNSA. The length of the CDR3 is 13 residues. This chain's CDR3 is CASSLSGGLGYTF. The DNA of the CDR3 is TGTGCCAGCAGCTTATCAGGGGGGCTCGGCTACACCTTC.

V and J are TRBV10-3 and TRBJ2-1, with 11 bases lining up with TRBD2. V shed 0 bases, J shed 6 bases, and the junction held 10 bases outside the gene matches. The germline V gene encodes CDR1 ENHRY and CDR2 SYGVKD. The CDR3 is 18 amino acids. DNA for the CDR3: TGTGCCATCAGTGAGTCTGTGGTGAGAGGGACTAGCGGCAATGAGCAGTTCTTC. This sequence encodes CAISESVVRGTSGNEQFF.

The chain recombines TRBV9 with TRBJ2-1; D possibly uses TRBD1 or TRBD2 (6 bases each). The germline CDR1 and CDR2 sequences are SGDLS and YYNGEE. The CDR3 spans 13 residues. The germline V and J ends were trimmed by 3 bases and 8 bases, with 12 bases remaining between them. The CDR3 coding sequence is TGTGCCAGCAGCGCCGCCGGGGGCCATGAGCAGTTCTTC. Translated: CASSAAGGHEQFF.

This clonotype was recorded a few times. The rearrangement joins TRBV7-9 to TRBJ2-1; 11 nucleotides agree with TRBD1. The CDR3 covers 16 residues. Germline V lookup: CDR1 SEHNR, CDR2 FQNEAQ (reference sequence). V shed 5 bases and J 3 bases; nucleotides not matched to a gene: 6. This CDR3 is CASSRTGGPNYNEQFF. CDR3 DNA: TGTGCCAGCAGCCGGACAGGGGGCCCCAACTACAATGAGCAGTTCTTC.

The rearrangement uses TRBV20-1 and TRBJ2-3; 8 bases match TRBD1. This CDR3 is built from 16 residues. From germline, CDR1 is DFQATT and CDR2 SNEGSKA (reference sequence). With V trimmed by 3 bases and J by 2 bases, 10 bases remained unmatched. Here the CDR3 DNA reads TGCAGTGCTAGTCTATCCGGGACAGGATACACAGATACGCAGTATTTT. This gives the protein CSASLSGTGYTDTQYF.

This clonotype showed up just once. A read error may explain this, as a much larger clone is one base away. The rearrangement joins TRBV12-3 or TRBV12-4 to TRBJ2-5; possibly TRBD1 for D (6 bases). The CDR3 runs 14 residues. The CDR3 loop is CASSQWTAQDTQYF. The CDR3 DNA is TGTGCCAGCAGCCAGTGGACAGCTCAAGACACCCAGTACTTC.

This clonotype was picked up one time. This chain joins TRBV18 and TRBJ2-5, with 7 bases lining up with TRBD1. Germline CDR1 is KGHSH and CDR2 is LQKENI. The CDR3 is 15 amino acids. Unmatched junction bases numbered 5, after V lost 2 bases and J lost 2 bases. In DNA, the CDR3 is TGTGCCAGCTCACCAGAGGGGGCGCGACAAGAGACCCAGTACTTC. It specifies CASSPEGARQETQYF.

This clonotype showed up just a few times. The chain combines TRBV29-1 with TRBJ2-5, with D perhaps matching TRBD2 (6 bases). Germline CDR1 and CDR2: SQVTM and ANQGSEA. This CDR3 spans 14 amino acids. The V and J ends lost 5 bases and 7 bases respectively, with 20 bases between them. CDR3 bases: TGCAGCGTTCAGGAACCACGCGGAGGGGTGACCCAGTACTTC. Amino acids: CSVQEPRGGVTQYF.

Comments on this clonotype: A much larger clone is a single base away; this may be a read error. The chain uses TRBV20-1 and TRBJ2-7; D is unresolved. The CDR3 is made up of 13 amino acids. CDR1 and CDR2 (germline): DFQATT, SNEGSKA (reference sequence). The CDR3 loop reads CSARPPDLYERYF. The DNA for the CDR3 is TGCAGTGCTAGGCCCCCTGACTTGTACGAGCGGTACTTC.

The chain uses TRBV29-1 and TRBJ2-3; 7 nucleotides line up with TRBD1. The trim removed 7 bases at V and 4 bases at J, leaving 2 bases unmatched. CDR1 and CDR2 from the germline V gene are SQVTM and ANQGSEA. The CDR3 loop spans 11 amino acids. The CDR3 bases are TGCAGCGGACAGGGACCAGATACGCAGTATTTT. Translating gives CSGQGPDTQYF.

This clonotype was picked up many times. CDR3 sequence: CSARDLRGDNNEQFF. CDR3 bases: TGCAGTGCTAGAGATCTGCGGGGGGATAACAATGAGCAGTTCTTC. The J gene is TRBJ2-1, the V gene TRBV20-1; 8 bases are a match to TRBD2. There are 15 residues in the CDR3. V shed 0 bases, J shed 5 bases, and the junction held 6 bases outside the gene matches. CDR1 and CDR2 (germline): DFQATT, SNEGSKA (reference sequence).

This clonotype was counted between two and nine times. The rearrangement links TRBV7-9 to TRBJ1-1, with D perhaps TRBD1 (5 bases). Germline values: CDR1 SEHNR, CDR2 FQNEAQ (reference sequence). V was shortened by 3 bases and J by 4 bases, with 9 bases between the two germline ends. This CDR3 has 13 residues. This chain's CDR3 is CASSLKGPTEAFF. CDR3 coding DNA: TGTGCCAGCAGCTTGAAGGGGCCCACTGAAGCTTTCTTT.

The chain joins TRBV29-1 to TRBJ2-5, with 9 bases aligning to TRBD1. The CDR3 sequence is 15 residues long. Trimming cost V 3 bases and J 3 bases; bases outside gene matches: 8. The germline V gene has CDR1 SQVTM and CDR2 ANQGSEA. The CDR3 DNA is TGCAGCGTTGATATGGTTGGGGACAGGGAAGAGACCCAGTACTTC. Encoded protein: CSVDMVGDREETQYF. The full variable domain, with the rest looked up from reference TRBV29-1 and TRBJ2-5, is SAVISQKPSRDICQRGTSLTIQCQVDSQVTMMFWYRQQPGQSLTLIATANQGSEATYESGFVIDKFPISRPNLTFSTLTVSNMSPEDSSIYLCSVDMVGDREETQYFGPGTRLLVL.